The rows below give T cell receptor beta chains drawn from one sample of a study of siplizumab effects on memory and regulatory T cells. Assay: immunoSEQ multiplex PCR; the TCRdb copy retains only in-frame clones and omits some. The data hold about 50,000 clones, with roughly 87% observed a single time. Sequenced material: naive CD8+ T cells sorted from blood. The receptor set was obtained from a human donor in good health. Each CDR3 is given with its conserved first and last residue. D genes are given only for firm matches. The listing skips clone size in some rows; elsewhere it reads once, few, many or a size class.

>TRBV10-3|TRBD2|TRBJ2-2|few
CAISEGLANAGELFF
TGTGCCATCAGTGAGGGACTAGCCAACGCCGGGGAGCTGTTTTTT
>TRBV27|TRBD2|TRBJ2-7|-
CASSLSKSGSLEQYF
TGTGCCAGCAGTTTATCGAAGAGCGGGAGTCTCGAGCAGTACTTC
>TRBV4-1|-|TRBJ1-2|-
CASSQESIGPFNGYTF
TGCGCCAGCAGCCAAGAATCGATAGGACCTTTCAATGGCTACACCTTC
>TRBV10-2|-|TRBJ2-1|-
CASRGPGPLNEQFF
TGCGCCAGCAGAGGCCCGGGGCCCCTCAATGAGCAGTTCTTC
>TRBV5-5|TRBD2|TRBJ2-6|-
CASSIRTSGRPGANVLTF
TGTGCCAGCAGCATCCGGACTAGCGGGAGGCCGGGGGCCAACGTCCTGACTTTC
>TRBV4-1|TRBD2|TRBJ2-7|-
CASSPGAGVTYEQYF
TGCGCCAGCAGCCCCGGGGCGGGGGTGACCTACGAGCAGTACTTC
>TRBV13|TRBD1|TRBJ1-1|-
CASSSGTEEAFF
TGTGCCAGCAGCTCCGGGACAGAAGAAGCTTTCTTT
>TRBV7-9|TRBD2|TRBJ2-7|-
CASSFTREAYEQYF
TGTGCCAGCAGCTTTACACGGGAGGCCTACGAGCAGTACTTC
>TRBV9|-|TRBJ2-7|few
CASSAQGAGAYEQYF
TGTGCCAGCAGCGCACAGGGTGCGGGGGCTTACGAGCAGTACTTC
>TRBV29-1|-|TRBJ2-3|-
CSVAGGDHTDTQYF
TGCAGCGTCGCCGGAGGGGACCACACAGATACGCAGTATTTT
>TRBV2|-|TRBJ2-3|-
CASSHETDTQYF
TGTGCCAGCAGTCATGAGACAGATACGCAGTATTTT
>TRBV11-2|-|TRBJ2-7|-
CASSLSAGASYEQYF
TGTGCCAGCAGCTTGAGCGCCGGGGCGTCCTACGAGCAGTACTTC
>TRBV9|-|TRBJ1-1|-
CASSSVGGTEAFF
TGTGCCAGCAGCTCGGTAGGGGGCACTGAAGCTTTCTTT
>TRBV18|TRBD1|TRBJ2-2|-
CASSPGQGGTGELFF
TGTGCCAGCTCACCGGGACAGGGGGGCACCGGGGAGCTGTTTTTT
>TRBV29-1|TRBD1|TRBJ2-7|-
CSVEGQGANEQYF
TGCAGCGTTGAGGGACAGGGGGCGAACGAGCAGTACTTC
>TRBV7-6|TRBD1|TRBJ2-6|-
CASSSDRASGANVLTF
TGTGCCAGCAGCTCAGACAGGGCCTCTGGGGCCAACGTCCTGACTTTC
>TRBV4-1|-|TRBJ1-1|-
CASSPRPENTEAFF
TGCGCCAGCAGCCCGCGCCCAGAGAACACTGAAGCTTTCTTT
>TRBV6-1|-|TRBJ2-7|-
CASLQSKLHEQYF
TGTGCCAGCCTCCAGTCTAAGCTGCACGAGCAGTACTTC
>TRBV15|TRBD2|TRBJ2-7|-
CATSRDTGLAVYEQYF
TGTGCCACCAGCAGAGATACGGGACTAGCGGTCTACGAGCAGTACTTC
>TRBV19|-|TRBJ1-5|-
CASSIESSNQPQHF
TGTGCCAGTAGTATAGAGTCAAGCAATCAGCCCCAGCATTTT
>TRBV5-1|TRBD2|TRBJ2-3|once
CASSLAVGLASTDTQYF
TGCGCCAGCAGCTTGGCCGTAGGACTAGCGAGCACAGATACGCAGTATTTT
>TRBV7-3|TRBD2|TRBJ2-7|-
CANLGLAGVKGLYEQYF
TGTGCCAACCTGGGACTAGCGGGAGTTAAGGGGCTCTACGAGCAGTACTTC
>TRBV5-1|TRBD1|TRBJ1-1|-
CASSLTGGITEAFF
TGCGCCAGCAGCTTGACAGGGGGCATCACTGAAGCTTTCTTT
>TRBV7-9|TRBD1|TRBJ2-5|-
CASSLARTGARETQYF
TGTGCCAGCAGCTTAGCGAGGACAGGAGCTCGGGAGACCCAGTACTTC
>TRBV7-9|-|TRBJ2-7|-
CASSRRSYEQYF
TGTGCCAGCAGCCGACGGTCCTACGAGCAGTACTTC
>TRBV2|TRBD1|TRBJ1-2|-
CASYRQGNYGYTF
TGTGCCAGCTATCGACAGGGAAACTATGGCTACACCTTC
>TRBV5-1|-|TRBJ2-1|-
CASESSYNEQFF
TGCGCCAGCGAAAGCTCCTACAATGAGCAGTTCTTC
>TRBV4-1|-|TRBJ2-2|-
CASSQLATGELFF
TGCGCCAGCAGCCAACTTGCAACCGGGGAGCTGTTTTTT
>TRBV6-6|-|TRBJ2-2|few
CASIRLRELFF
TGTGCCAGCATCCGACTACGGGAGCTGTTTTTT
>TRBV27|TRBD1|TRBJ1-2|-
CASSLSGFVGGKGYTF
TGTGCCAGCAGTTTATCGGGCTTCGTAGGGGGCAAGGGCTACACCTTC
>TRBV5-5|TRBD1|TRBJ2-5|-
CASSLVPDRGVQETQYF
TGTGCCAGCAGCTTGGTGCCGGACAGGGGAGTCCAAGAGACCCAGTACTTC
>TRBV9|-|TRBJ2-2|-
CASSAEGSGTGELFF
TGTGCCAGCAGCGCGGAAGGGTCGGGCACCGGGGAGCTGTTTTTT
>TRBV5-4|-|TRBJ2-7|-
CASSGTGTAVKYF
TGTGCCAGCAGCGGAACCGGGACCGCGGTGAAGTACTTC
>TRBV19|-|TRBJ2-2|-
CASSWGHLNTGELFF
TGTGCCAGTAGTTGGGGACACCTGAACACCGGGGAGCTGTTTTTT
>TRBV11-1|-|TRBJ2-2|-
CASSWGGELFF
TGTGCCAGCAGCTGGGGCGGGGAGCTGTTTTTT
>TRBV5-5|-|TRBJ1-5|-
CASSFVGTNNQPQHF
TGTGCCAGCAGCTTTGTTGGCACTAACAATCAGCCCCAGCATTTT
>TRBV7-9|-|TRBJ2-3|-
CASSGEVGPYTDTQYF
TGTGCCAGCAGCGGGGAGGTGGGACCCTACACAGATACGCAGTATTTT
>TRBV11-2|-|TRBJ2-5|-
CASSLGREAHQYF
TGTGCCAGCTCTTTGGGCCGAGAGGCCCACCAGTACTTC
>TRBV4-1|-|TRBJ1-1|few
CASSQGLGTSEAFF
TGCGCCAGCAGCCAAGGTCTCGGGACATCTGAAGCTTTCTTT
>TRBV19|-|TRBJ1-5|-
CASSILAYSNQPQHF
TGTGCCAGTAGTATTCTTGCGTATAGCAATCAGCCCCAGCATTTT
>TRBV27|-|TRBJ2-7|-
CASSPTPWEQYF
TGTGCCAGCAGTCCAACCCCCTGGGAGCAGTACTTC
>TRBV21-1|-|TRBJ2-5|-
CASSKETGRQETQYF
TGTGCCAGCAGCAAAGAAACCGGGCGGCAAGAGACCCAGTACTTC